The clone carrying this T cell receptor (beta chain) showed up just once. Its antigen is undetermined. The data belong to a study of Ad26.COV2.S vaccination and SARS-CoV-2 variants. The treatment denotes: approximately 18 received Ad26.COV2.S at low or high dose, single or two shots; five or six received placebo; per-sample allocation not given. Vaccine and placebo recipients were sampled on day 63 after the first injection. Participants' vaccine, an Ad26 vector, delivered Wuhan-strain SARS-CoV-2 spike. Sequencing used immunoSEQ multiplex PCR; TCRdb keeps in-frame clones, though not all of them. The sample holds 300,000 to 350,000 clones, about nine tenths seen once. Study-level results: Overall T cell responses may have been underestimated by the analyses of TCR breadth and depth.

The origin of this receptor is a person aged 18-60 years who received the Ad26.COV2.S COVID-19 vaccine or a placebo. Sequenced material: peripheral blood, taken in a trial of Ad26.COV2.S vaccine versus placebo.

This CDR3 is CASSFDGPRETQYF. In DNA, the CDR3 is TGTGCCAGCAGTTTCGACGGGCCGCGGGAGACCCAGTACTTC. The chain links TRBV27 to TRBJ2-5; unclear D gene. Trimming left V 3 bases short and J 5 bases short, with 13 bases between. The CDR3 totals 14 residues. Germline-derived CDR1 and CDR2 are MNHEY and SMNVEV (reference sequence).